This TCR beta chain appears in the sequencing data of a study of OX40 agonist ivuxolimab in advanced cancers. Study details: Ivuxolimab, an antibody acting as an agonist of OX40 (CD134), was used to treat patients. Under the entry rules, prior anti-PD-1, anti-PD-L1 or anti-CTLA-4 therapy was allowed, and around 36% had some.

Losses at the gene ends were 3 bases for V and 4 bases for J; bases not matched to a gene: 0. Germline loops: CDR1 SGHKS, CDR2 YYEKEE (reference sequence). This CDR3 spans 12 amino acids. Method: immunoSEQ multiplex PCR; TCRdb's copy keeps in-frame clones and lacks some. The repertoire includes 50,000 to 70,000 clones, 80% to 90% of them detected once, and 3% sits in the top ten. The TCR sequence derives from an adult with an advanced solid tumor such as melanoma, head and neck, liver or kidney cancer. The chain has TRBV5-5 and TRBJ1-2, with 7 bases that match TRBD1. Here the sequenced sample was CD4+ or CD8+ T cells sorted from blood, taken in a trial of the OX40 agonist ivuxolimab. The CDR3 DNA follows: TGTGCCAGCAGCTGGACAGGCTATGGCTACACCTTC. Translation: CASSWTGYGYTF.